Only a few counts were recorded for the clone carrying this TCR beta chain. Antigen specificity is unknown. Primers: 60 Vbeta forward and 13 Jbeta reverse. Data came from immunoSEQ multiplex PCR; TCRdb stores just in-frame clones and leaves some out. The profile covers some 65,000 clones, with about 72% appearing a single time and 20% to 30% taken by the ten largest. This entry comes from a study of cytomegalovirus exposure and HLA in healthy donors. Study-wide findings and caveats: Common viral pathogens were later found to be apparently linked to several of the most significant clusters.

The CDR3 contains 15 residues. Germline loops: CDR1 SGHRS, CDR2 YFSETQ. Trimming shortened V by 4 bases and J by 3 bases, and 13 bases separated the two germline ends. The chain combines TRBV5-1 with TRBJ2-2, with D possibly matching TRBD2 (6 bases). The clonotype was recovered from a man in his forties or fifties in good health and CMV-seropositive. The sequenced material came from PBMCs. The CDR3 nucleotides read TGCGCCAGCAGCCCCCGGGAGCCGTACACCGGGGAGCTGTTTTTT. Amino acids: CASSPREPYTGELFF.